In this sample, the clone carrying this T cell receptor beta chain turned up once. The antigen is unknown. Germline-derived CDR1 and CDR2 are MNHNS and SASEGT. The CDR3 is made up of 15 amino acids. Deletions cut 2 bases from V and 0 bases from J, with 8 bases between. Sequencing used immunoSEQ multiplex PCR; TCRdb keeps in-frame clones, though not all of them. The sample includes 4,200 or so clones, roughly three fifths of them seen just once. The sample belongs to a study of Tregs in tolerant kidney transplant recipients. The source of this sequence is a human donor in good health. What was sequenced was CD8+ T cells from blood cultured with allogeneic cells. The chain employs TRBV6-1 and TRBJ1-3, with D hard to call. CDR3 nucleotide sequence: TGTGCCAGCAGTGAATTAGGTAGCTCTGGAAACACCATATATTTT. Its protein product is CASSELGSSGNTIYF.